Reported below is one T cell receptor (beta chain). Germline CDR1 is SGHTA and CDR2 is FQGNSA. This CDR3 has 15 residues. V lost 1 base to trimming and J lost 3 bases, with 12 bases between them. The data belong to a study of blood T cell repertoires in COVID-19. Study information: The cDNA or gDNA used as material had been derived from T cells, B-cell-depleted T cells, or PBMCs.

Libraries were prepared by immunoSEQ multiplex PCR; TCRdb keeps only in-frame clonotypes and omits some of them. This sample has hundreds of thousands of clones, with approximately 86% found just once. Source material: peripheral blood. V is TRBV7-2 and J is TRBJ1-2, with D possibly TRBD1 on 6 matching bases. The sequence derives from a woman aged 25 to 39 who had recovered from COVID-19. The DNA of the CDR3 is TGTGCCAGCAGCTTAGTGGGGGCAGGGGACTATGGCTACACCTTC. This sequence encodes CASSLVGAGDYGYTF.